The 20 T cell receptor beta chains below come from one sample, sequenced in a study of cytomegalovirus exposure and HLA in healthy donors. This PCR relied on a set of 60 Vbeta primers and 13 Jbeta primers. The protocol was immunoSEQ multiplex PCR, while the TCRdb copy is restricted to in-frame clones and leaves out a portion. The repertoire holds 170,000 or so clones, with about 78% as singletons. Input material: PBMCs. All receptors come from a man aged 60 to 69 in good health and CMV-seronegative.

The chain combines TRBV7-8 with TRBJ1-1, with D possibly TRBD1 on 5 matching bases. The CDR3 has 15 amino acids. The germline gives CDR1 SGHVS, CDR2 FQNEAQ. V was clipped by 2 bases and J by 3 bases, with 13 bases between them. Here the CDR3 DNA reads TGTGCCAGCAGCTTAATTGCCAGGGCCGACACTGAAGCTTTCTTT. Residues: CASSLIARADTEAFF.

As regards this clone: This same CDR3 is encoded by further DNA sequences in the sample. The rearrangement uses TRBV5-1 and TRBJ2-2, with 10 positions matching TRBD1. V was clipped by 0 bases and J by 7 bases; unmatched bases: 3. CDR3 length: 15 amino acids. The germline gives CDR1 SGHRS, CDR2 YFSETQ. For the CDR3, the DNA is TGCGCCAGCAGCTTGGGACAGGGGGCGATCGGGGAGCTGTTTTTT. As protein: CASSLGQGAIGELFF.

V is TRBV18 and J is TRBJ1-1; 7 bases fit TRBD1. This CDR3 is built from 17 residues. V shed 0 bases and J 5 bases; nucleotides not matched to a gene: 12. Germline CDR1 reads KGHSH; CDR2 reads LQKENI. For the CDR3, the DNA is TGTGCCAGCTCACCACCGATTCGGACAGGATATTATACTGAAGCTTTCTTT. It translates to CASSPPIRTGYYTEAFF.

CDR3 DNA: TGTGCCAGCAGCGTAGGAGCGGGGGCCTACAATGAGCAGTTCTTC. This translates into CASSVGAGAYNEQFF. This chain uses TRBV9 with TRBJ2-1; 8 bases align to TRBD2. V lost 0 bases to trimming and J lost 2 bases; unmatched junction nucleotides: 1. The CDR3 spans 15 residues. Germline V lookup: CDR1 SGDLS, CDR2 YYNGEE. Full variable domain (outside the CDR3, taken from reference TRBV9 and TRBJ2-1): DSGVTQTPKHLITATGQRVTLRCSPRSGDLSVYWYQQSLDQGLQFLIQYYNGEERAKGNILERFSAQQFPDLHSELNLSSLELGDSALYFCASSVGAGAYNEQFFGPGTRLTVL.

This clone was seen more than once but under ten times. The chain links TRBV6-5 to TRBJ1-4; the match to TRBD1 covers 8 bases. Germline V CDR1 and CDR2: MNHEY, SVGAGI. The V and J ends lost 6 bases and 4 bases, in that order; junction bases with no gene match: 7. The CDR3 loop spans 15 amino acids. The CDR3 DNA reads TGTGCCAGCAGGGAGGGGACAGGATTTAATGAAAAACTGTTTTTT. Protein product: CASREGTGFNEKLFF.

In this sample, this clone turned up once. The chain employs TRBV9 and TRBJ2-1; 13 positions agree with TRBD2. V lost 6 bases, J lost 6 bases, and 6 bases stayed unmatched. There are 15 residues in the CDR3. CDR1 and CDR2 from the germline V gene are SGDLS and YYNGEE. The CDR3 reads CASNPGTSGTNEQFF. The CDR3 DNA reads TGTGCCAGCAACCCTGGGACTAGCGGGACCAATGAGCAGTTCTTC. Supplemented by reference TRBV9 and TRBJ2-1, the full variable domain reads DSGVTQTPKHLITATGQRVTLRCSPRSGDLSVYWYQQSLDQGLQFLIQYYNGEERAKGNILERFSAQQFPDLHSELNLSSLELGDSALYFCASNPGTSGTNEQFFGPGTRLTVL.

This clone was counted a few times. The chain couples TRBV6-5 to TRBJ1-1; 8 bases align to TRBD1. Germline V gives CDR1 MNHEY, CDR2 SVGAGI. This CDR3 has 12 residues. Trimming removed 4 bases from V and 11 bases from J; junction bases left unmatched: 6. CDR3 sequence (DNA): TGTGCCAGCAGTTCCATGACAGGGGACGCTTTCTTT. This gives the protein CASSSMTGDAFF.

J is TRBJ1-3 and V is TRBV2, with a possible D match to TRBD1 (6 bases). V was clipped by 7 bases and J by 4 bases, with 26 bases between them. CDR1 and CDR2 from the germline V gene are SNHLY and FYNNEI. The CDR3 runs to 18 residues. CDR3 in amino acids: CASTAGAGIGSSGNTIYF. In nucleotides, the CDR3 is TGTGCCAGCACTGCGGGGGCAGGGATAGGTTCGTCCGGAAACACCATATATTTT.

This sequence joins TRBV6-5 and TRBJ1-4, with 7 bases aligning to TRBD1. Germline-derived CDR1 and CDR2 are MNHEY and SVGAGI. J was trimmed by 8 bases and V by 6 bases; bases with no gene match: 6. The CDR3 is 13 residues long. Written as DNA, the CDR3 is TGTGCCAGCAGGCCCGACAGGGAGGAAAAACTGTTTTTT. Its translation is CASRPDREEKLFF.

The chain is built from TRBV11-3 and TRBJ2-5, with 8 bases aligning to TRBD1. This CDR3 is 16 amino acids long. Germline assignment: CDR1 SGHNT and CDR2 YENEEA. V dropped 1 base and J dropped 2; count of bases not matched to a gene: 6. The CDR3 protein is CASSLGVRQGQETQYF. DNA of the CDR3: TGTGCCAGCAGCTTAGGGGTCCGACAGGGGCAAGAGACCCAGTACTTC. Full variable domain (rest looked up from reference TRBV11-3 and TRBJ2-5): EAGVVQSPRYKIIEKKQPVAFWCNPISGHNTLYWYLQNLGQGPELLIRYENEEAVDDSQLPKDRFSAERLKGVDSTLKIQPAELGDSAVYLCASSLGVRQGQETQYFGPGTRLLVL.

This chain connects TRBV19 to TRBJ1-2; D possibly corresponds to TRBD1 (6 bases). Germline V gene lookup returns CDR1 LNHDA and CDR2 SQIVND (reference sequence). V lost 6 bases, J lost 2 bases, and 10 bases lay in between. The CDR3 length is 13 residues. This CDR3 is CASRTGSNYGYTF. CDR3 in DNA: TGTGCCAGTAGGACAGGCTCAAACTATGGCTACACCTTC.

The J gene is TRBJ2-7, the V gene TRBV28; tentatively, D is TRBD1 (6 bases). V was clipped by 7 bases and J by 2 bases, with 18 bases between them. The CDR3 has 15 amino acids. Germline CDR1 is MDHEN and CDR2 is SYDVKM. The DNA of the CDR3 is TGTGCCAGCAACTCAGGGGCGACTGGTACCTACGAGCAGTACTTC. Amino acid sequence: CASNSGATGTYEQYF.

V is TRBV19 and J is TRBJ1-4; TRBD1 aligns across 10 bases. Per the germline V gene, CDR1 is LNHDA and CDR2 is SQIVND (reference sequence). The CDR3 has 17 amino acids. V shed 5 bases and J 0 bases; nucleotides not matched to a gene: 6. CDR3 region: CASSLRQGAATNEKLFF. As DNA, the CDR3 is TGTGCCAGTAGTCTACGACAGGGGGCGGCAACTAATGAAAAACTGTTTTTT.

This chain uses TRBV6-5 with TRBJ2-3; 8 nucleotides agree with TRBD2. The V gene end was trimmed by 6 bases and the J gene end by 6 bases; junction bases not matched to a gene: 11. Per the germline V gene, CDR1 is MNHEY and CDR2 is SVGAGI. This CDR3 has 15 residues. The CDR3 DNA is TGTGCCAGCAGCCAAAGCGGGGGTAGTGTGGATACGCAGTATTTT. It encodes CASSQSGGSVDTQYF.

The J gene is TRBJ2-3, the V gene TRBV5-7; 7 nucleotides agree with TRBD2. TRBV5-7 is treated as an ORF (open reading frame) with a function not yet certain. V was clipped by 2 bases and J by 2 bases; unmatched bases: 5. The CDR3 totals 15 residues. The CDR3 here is CASSLGRADTDTQYF. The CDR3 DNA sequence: TGTGCCAGCAGCTTAGGGAGGGCCGACACAGATACGCAGTATTTT.

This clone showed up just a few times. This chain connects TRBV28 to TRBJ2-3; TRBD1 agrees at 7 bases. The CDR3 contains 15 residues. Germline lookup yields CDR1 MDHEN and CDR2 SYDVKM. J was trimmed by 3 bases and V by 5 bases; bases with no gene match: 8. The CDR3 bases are TGTGCCAGCAGTAAAACAGGGGATCGTACAGATACGCAGTATTTT. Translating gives CASSKTGDRTDTQYF.

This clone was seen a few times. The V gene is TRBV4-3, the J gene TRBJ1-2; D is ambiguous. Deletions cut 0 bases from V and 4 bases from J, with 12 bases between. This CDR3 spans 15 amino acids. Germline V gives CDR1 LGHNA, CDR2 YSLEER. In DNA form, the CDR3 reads TGCGCCAGCAGCCAAGATATGGGCGGGGTCTATGGCTACACCTTC. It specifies CASSQDMGGVYGYTF.

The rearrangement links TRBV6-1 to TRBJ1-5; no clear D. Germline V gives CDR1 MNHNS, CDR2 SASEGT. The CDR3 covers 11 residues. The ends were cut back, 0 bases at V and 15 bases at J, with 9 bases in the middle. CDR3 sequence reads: CASSEARMWHF. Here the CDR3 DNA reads TGTGCCAGCAGTGAAGCGCGGATGTGGCATTTT.

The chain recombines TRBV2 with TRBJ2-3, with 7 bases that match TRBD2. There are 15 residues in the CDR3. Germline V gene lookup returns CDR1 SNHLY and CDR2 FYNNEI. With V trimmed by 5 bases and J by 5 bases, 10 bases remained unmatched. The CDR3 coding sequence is TGTGCCAGCAGTCTCGGCCAGGGAGGGGAAGATACGCAGTATTTT. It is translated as CASSLGQGGEDTQYF.

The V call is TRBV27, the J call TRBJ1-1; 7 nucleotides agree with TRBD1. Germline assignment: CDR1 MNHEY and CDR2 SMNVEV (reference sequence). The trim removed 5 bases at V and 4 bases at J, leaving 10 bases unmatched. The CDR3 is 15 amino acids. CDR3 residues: CASSARQGRGTEAFF. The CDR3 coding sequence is TGTGCCAGCAGTGCTCGACAGGGCAGGGGCACTGAAGCTTTCTTT.